This record covers a single T cell receptor beta chain. Its target is not known. These data are taken from a study of shared clonotypes between healthy human individuals. Method: immunoSEQ multiplex PCR; TCRdb's copy keeps in-frame clones and lacks some. The table has some 500,000 clones, 95% to 97% seen once. Study-wide findings and caveats: Around 5.3% of naive CD4 clonotypes were shared across four donors.

V lost 4 bases and J lost 4; bases outside the gene matches: 21. Per germline, CDR1 MGHRA and CDR2 YSYEKL. The CDR3 consists of 20 residues. V gene TRBV4-1 combines with J gene TRBJ2-2; 7 bases line up with TRBD2. The material sequenced was naive CD4+ T cells sorted from blood. Sample subset: CD45RA+ positively selected. The origin of this receptor is a woman between 25 and 40 years old in good health. The CDR3 DNA follows: TGCGCCAGCAGCCGCCTCCTTCAGGGTGGGGCGGGAGAGACCACCGGGGAGCTGTTTTTT. The encoded protein is CASSRLLQGGAGETTGELFF.